The rows below give T cell receptor beta chains drawn from one sample of a study of identical twins. TCRdb reanalysed the 5' RACE reads using MiXCR and keeps one entry per CDR3 protein. Seen here are a few hundred thousand distinct CDR3 sequences, over 8.5% observed once, and the top ten hold roughly 3%. This sample was also put to use in a study of yellow fever vaccine responses in identical twins.

Sequencing input: PBMCs. The receptor set was obtained from a woman younger than 35 in good health. CDR3s include the opening cysteine and the closing phenylalanine or tryptophan. Fields, in order: D gene, J gene, V gene, clone size, CDR3 protein, CDR3 DNA. The D gene is left open where the match is weak. Clone size is shown for a subset of rows, as once, few, many or a class of expanded clone.

.,TRBJ1-6,TRBV10-3,few,CAISEVGSPLHF,TGTGCCATCAGTGAAGTCGGCTCACCCCTCCACTTT
TRBD2,TRBJ2-1,TRBV12-3/TRBV12-4,.,CASSPGTSGSRGEQFF,TGTGCCAGCAGTCCAGGGACTAGCGGGAGTCGGGGTGAGCAGTTCTTC
.,TRBJ2-7,TRBV5-5,few,CASSFTPRMDSYEQYF,TGTGCCAGCAGCTTTACTCCCCGAATGGATTCCTACGAGCAGTACTTC
.,TRBJ2-5,TRBV20-1,few,CSAKPMIAQETQYF,TGCAGTGCTAAACCCATGATAGCCCAAGAGACCCAGTACTTC
.,TRBJ1-1,TRBV6-5,.,CASSYGAGRTNTEAFF,TGTGCCAGCAGTTACGGGGCGGGCCGGACGAACACTGAAGCTTTCTTT
.,TRBJ2-7,TRBV6-2/TRBV6-3,many,CASSFSTLYEQYF,TGTGCCAGCAGTTTCTCGACACTCTACGAGCAGTACTTC
.,TRBJ2-3,TRBV11-2,.,CASSRQDTDTQYF,TGTGCCAGCAGCAGACAGGACACAGATACGCAGTATTTT
.,TRBJ2-7,TRBV27,many,CASSPGVPYEQYF,TGTGCCAGCAGCCCAGGGGTGCCCTACGAGCAGTACTTC
.,TRBJ2-1,TRBV20-1,.,CSAQRPNEQFF,TGCAGTGCTCAGAGGCCGAATGAGCAGTTCTTC
.,TRBJ2-1,TRBV7-8,few,CASSPLAGEQFF,TGTGCCAGCAGCCCCCTGGCTGGTGAGCAGTTCTTC
.,TRBJ1-1,TRBV6-5,.,CASSYSGSSFF,TGTGCCAGCAGTTACTCGGGGTCTTCTTTCTTT
.,TRBJ1-1,TRBV29-1,.,CSVEDSVNTEAFF,TGCAGCGTTGAAGATTCAGTGAACACTGAAGCTTTCTTT
TRBD1,TRBJ1-6,TRBV20-1,few,CSAPIPGTGPYSPLHF,TGCAGTGCTCCCATTCCCGGGACAGGGCCATATTCACCCCTCCACTTT
.,TRBJ2-1,TRBV29-1,many,CSVGGTYNEQFF,TGCAGCGTTGGAGGGACCTACAATGAGCAGTTCTTC
.,TRBJ2-5,TRBV11-2,many,CASSFVGEHQETQYF,TGTGCCAGCAGCTTTGTGGGGGAGCACCAAGAGACCCAGTACTTC
.,TRBJ2-7,TRBV29-1,many,CSVEVVGDEYYEQYF,TGCAGCGTTGAAGTAGTGGGCGACGAATACTACGAGCAGTACTTC
.,TRBJ1-4,TRBV2,few,CASSEAGTANEKLFF,TGTGCCAGCAGTGAAGCGGGGACGGCTAATGAAAAACTGTTTTTT
TRBD1,TRBJ1-2,TRBV15,few,CATSSDRDRGVYGYTF,TGTGCCACCAGCAGCGACAGGGACAGGGGAGTCTATGGCTACACCTTC
.,TRBJ2-1,TRBV11-2,many,CASSSPKRAEQFF,TGTGCCAGCAGCTCTCCCAAAAGGGCTGAGCAGTTCTTC
TRBD2,TRBJ2-7,TRBV2,.,CASRAASGRAYEQYF,TGTGCCAGCAGGGCGGCTAGCGGGAGGGCCTACGAGCAGTACTTC
.,TRBJ2-2,TRBV5-6,.,CASSLVGVIDTGELFF,TGTGCCAGCAGCTTGGTCGGGGTGATCGACACCGGGGAGCTGTTTTTT
.,TRBJ2-7,TRBV7-2,few,CASSLVDRKLYEQYF,TGTGCCAGCAGCTTAGTGGACCGGAAACTCTACGAGCAGTACTTC
TRBD1,TRBJ1-1,TRBV14,.,CASSPQGAYTEAFF,TGTGCCAGCAGCCCACAGGGGGCCTACACTGAAGCTTTCTTT
TRBD1,TRBJ2-3,TRBV12-3/TRBV12-4,few,CASSWGQGVSTDTQYF,TGTGCCAGCAGTTGGGGACAGGGGGTTAGCACAGATACGCAGTATTTT
.,TRBJ2-7,TRBV15,many,CATSRNPTGQSSPEQYF,TGTGCCACCAGCAGAAACCCCACGGGACAATCTTCGCCCGAGCAGTACTTC
TRBD2,TRBJ2-2,TRBV18,many,CASSPGTSGRGAGELFF,TGTGCCAGCTCACCGGGGACTAGCGGGAGAGGAGCCGGGGAGCTGTTTTTT
.,TRBJ2-1,TRBV4-2,.,CASSQGQGVRGEQFF,TGTGCCAGCAGCCAAGGCCAGGGGGTGCGGGGCGAGCAGTTCTTC
TRBD2,TRBJ2-7,TRBV30,.,CAWNSLAGVGEQYF,TGTGCCTGGAATAGCCTAGCGGGAGTGGGGGAGCAGTACTTC
TRBD1,TRBJ2-3,TRBV29-1,few,CSTRTGVTTDTQYF,TGCAGCACAAGGACAGGCGTCACCACAGATACGCAGTATTTT
.,TRBJ2-7,TRBV5-1,.,CACSLLGYEQYF,TGCGCCTGCAGCTTGTTGGGGTACGAGCAGTACTTC
TRBD2,TRBJ2-5,TRBV3-1,few,CASSPSRTSGVQETQYF,TGTGCCAGCAGCCCTTCCCGGACTAGCGGGGTCCAAGAGACCCAGTACTTC
.,TRBJ1-5,TRBV6-2/TRBV6-3,many,CASSFQGGNQPQHF,TGTGCCAGCAGTTTCCAGGGAGGCAATCAGCCCCAGCATTTT
.,TRBJ2-3,TRBV5-1,many,CASSPDSGTDTQYF,TGCGCCAGCAGCCCCGACAGTGGAACAGATACGCAGTATTTT
.,TRBJ2-7,TRBV4-1,.,CASSQVGWGRLEQYF,TGCGCCAGCAGCCAAGTCGGCTGGGGGAGGCTCGAGCAGTACTTC
TRBD2,TRBJ2-3,TRBV6-1,.,CASSRTSSTDTQYF,TGTGCCAGCAGTCGGACTAGCAGCACAGATACGCAGTATTTT
TRBD2,TRBJ2-1,TRBV5-6,few,CASTLRIAGVDEQFF,TGTGCCAGCACCTTGAGAATAGCGGGAGTCGATGAGCAGTTCTTC
.,TRBJ2-2,TRBV27,many,CASSQSSGSSGELFF,TGTGCCAGCAGTCAAAGTTCAGGAAGTAGCGGGGAGCTGTTTTTT
TRBD1,TRBJ2-7,TRBV6-5,few,CASSYGIGTGSYEQYF,TGTGCCAGCAGTTACGGTATAGGGACAGGCTCCTACGAGCAGTACTTC
.,TRBJ2-7,TRBV20-1,.,CSVPSEDLAYEQYF,TGCAGTGTTCCATCGGAGGACTTGGCATACGAGCAGTACTTC
.,TRBJ1-2,TRBV5-6,many,CASSLPGNNYGYTF,TGTGCCAGCAGCTTGCCAGGGAATAACTATGGCTACACCTTC
.,TRBJ2-3,TRBV3-1,.,CASSHGSTDTQYF,TGTGCCAGCAGCCATGGAAGCACAGATACGCAGTATTTT
.,TRBJ2-5,TRBV20-1,few,CSAWGEKETQYF,TGCAGTGCCTGGGGTGAAAAAGAGACCCAGTACTTC
TRBD2,TRBJ2-7,TRBV5-1,many,CASSLVGGNEQYF,TGCGCCAGCAGCTTGGTGGGAGGGAACGAGCAGTACTTC
TRBD2,TRBJ2-2,TRBV20-1,.,CSARVSSGRAILGKDTGELFF,TGCAGTGCTAGAGTTTCGAGCGGGAGGGCGATACTTGGAAAGGACACCGGGGAGCTGTTTTTT
TRBD2,TRBJ2-3,TRBV29-1,many,CSVWTSLLADTQYF,TGCAGCGTCTGGACTAGCCTATTGGCAGATACGCAGTATTTT
TRBD2,TRBJ2-1,TRBV3-1,.,CASSQDQSSGAYNEQFF,TGTGCCAGCAGCCAAGATCAATCTAGCGGGGCCTACAATGAGCAGTTCTTC
.,TRBJ2-7,TRBV20-1,few,CSANTDSNSYEQYF,TGCAGTGCTAATACGGACAGTAACTCCTACGAGCAGTACTTC
.,TRBJ1-2,TRBV12-3/TRBV12-4,many,CASSLKGLGGYTF,TGTGCCAGCAGTTTAAAGGGACTGGGAGGCTACACCTTC
.,TRBJ2-3,TRBV6-2/TRBV6-3,few,CASSSLTENTDTQYF,TGTGCCAGCAGTTCTCTGACAGAAAACACAGATACGCAGTATTTT
.,TRBJ2-2,TRBV6-5,many,CASSYSGGGGNTGELFF,TGTGCCAGCAGTTACTCGGGCGGGGGCGGGAACACCGGGGAGCTGTTTTTT
TRBD1,TRBJ2-3,TRBV3-1,many,CASSQDYRGSTDTQYF,TGTGCCAGCAGCCAAGATTACAGGGGAAGCACAGATACGCAGTATTTT
.,TRBJ2-1,TRBV7-2,.,CASTPGRNSYNEQFF,TGTGCCAGCACCCCTGGGCGAAACTCCTACAATGAGCAGTTCTTC
TRBD2,TRBJ2-7,TRBV4-2,few,CASSQEPGLAYEQYF,TGTGCCAGCAGCCAAGAGCCGGGACTAGCTTACGAGCAGTACTTC
TRBD2,TRBJ2-2,TRBV2,.,CASTVLAGATGELFF,TGTGCCAGCACCGTACTAGCGGGGGCTACCGGGGAGCTGTTTTTT
TRBD2,TRBJ2-7,TRBV29-1,many,CSVALAGAYEQYF,TGCAGCGTAGCGCTAGCGGGAGCCTACGAGCAGTACTTC